This T cell receptor (beta chain) was identified in a study of STAT5B mutations in CD4+ large granular lymphocyte leukemia. Study-wide results and limits: Top patient clones used TRBV06 genes more often: 8/27 versus 2/35 in controls. The CD4+ versus CD8+ T-LGLL clonality difference may reflect limited sample size. CD4-sorted patient repertoires seemed more clonal than healthy CD4+ repertoires. Roughly a quarter of private leukemic clonotypes occurred rarely in other patients' non-leukemic repertoires.

This CDR3 comprises 12 residues. CDR1 is MNHNS and CDR2 is SASEGT in the germline V gene. V was cut by 9 bases and J by 1 base, with 7 bases left in between. Some clones are missing from TCRdb's copy, which holds only in-frame ones; the method was immunoSEQ multiplex PCR. The profile shows more than 25,000 clones, under 90% of them singletons. Concerning this clone itself: Its antigen is undetermined.

The sample comprised CD4+ T cells from blood buffy coats. The V call is TRBV6-1, the J call TRBJ1-5; possible D gene TRBD1, 5 bases. This TCR was sampled from a human donor in good health. Here the CDR3 DNA reads TGTGCCAGTCGACAGAGCAATCAGCCCCAGCATTTT. Its translation: CASRQSNQPQHF.